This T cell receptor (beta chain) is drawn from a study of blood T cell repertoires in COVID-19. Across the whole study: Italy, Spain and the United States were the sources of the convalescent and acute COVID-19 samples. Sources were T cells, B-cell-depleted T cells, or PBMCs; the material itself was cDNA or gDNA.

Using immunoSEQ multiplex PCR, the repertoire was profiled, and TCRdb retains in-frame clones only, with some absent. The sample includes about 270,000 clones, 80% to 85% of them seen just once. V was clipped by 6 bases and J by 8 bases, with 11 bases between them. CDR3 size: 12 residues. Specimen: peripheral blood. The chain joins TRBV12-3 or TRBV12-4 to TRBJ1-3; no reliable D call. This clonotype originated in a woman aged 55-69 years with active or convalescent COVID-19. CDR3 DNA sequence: TGTGCCAGCAGCGATTACAGTTACACCATATATTTT. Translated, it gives CASSDYSYTIYF.